This T cell receptor beta chain was profiled in a study of post-analysis software for immune sequencing data. Whole-study context: Disease courses included relapsing-remitting, secondary progressive and progressive-relapsing multiple sclerosis.

Findings of the study overall: Normalized Chao1 diversity was significantly lower in multiple sclerosis patients than in controls. In patients, a few TRBV segments were more frequent than in controls, with TRBV5-6, TRBV5-1 and TRBV20-1 among them.

Incorporated into the TCR beta cDNA libraries were unique molecular identifiers, which served to reduce PCR and sequencing biases. T cells numbering about 1 to 11 million yielded some 520,000 cDNA molecules. MiXCR, run by TCRdb on the PCR reads, gives a single entry per CDR3 protein. Of about 260,000 distinct CDR3 sequences listed, approximately 34% are singletons. On this clonotype: Its specificity is not known.

Germline CDR1 and CDR2: SGHAT and FQNNGV. CDR3 length equals 15 residues. V was clipped by 4 bases and J by 1 base, with 11 bases between them. The chain recombines TRBV11-2 with TRBJ2-1, with D possibly TRBD2 on 7 matching bases. The source material was blood. The source of this sequence is a girl aged 5 to 17 with multiple sclerosis. CDR3 residues: CASSWTRGSYNEQFF. CDR3 in DNA: TGTGCCAGCAGCTGGACTAGGGGGTCCTACAATGAGCAGTTCTTC.